Below, one T cell receptor beta chain is given with its context. This record belongs to a study of blood T cell repertoires in COVID-19. Overall study context: T cells, B-cell-depleted T cells, or PBMCs provided the cDNA or gDNA that served as material.

Enrolled through a virtual design, the participants were between roughly 18 and 100 years of age and came from fewer than 30 US areas. In the authors' workflow: Estimated nucleated cell counts came from reference gene primer amplification. Here immunoSEQ multiplex PCR was the method, and the copy in TCRdb shows in-frame clones only, minus some. The V and J calls and clone size were taken over from that table, and D and trimming were inferred from the DNA. This sample has approximately 200,000 clones; about 87% occur once, and the top ten carry about 4%. The germline gives CDR1 LNHDA, CDR2 SQIVND (reference sequence). The CDR3 is 13 amino acids. The V gene lost 5 bases and the J gene lost 9 bases, with 11 bases spanning the gap.

The TCR originated in a woman aged 30 to 39 who had been exposed to COVID-19. The V gene is TRBV19, the J gene TRBJ1-6; no clear D gene. Sequencing was done on a sample of PBMCs or T cells enriched from blood (not recorded which). The CDR3 region is CASSGRTSSPLHF. In DNA, the CDR3 is TGTGCCAGTAGTGGCCGGACTAGTTCACCCCTCCACTTT.